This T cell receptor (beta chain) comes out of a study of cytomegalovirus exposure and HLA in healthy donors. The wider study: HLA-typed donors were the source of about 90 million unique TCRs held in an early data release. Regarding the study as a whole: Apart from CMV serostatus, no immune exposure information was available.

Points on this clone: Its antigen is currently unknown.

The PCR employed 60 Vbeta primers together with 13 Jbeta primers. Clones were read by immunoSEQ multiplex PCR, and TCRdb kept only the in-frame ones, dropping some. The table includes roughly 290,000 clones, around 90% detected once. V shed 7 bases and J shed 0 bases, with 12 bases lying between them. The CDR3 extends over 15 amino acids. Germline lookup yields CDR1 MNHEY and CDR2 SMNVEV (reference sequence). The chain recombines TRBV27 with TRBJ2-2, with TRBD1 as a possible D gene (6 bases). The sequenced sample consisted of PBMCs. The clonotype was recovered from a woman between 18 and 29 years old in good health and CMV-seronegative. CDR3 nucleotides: TGTGCCAGCATGGGAGAGGGGGCGAACACCGGGGAGCTGTTTTTT. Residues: CASMGEGANTGELFF.